The 31 T cell receptor beta chains reported below all come from one sample, sequenced in a study of cytomegalovirus exposure and HLA in healthy donors. The PCR contained 60 Vbeta and 13 Jbeta primers. Profiling relied on immunoSEQ multiplex PCR, and the TCRdb table lists in-frame clones only, not all of them. The sample contains around 67,000 clones, 65% to 70% of which appear only once. The specimen was PBMCs. The origin of the receptors is a woman younger than 45 in good health and CMV-seronegative.

This chain uses TRBV5-1 with TRBJ2-3, with D perhaps matching TRBD2 (5 bases). Germline-derived CDR1 and CDR2 are SGHRS and YFSETQ. The V and J ends lost 1 base and 4 bases respectively, with 16 bases between them. The CDR3 sequence is 16 residues long. The CDR3 DNA follows: TGCGCCAGCAGCTTGTTTGGGGAGCCAAGGGCAGATACGCAGTATTTT. The encoded protein is CASSLFGEPRADTQYF.

This chain joins TRBV28 and TRBJ1-1, with D unresolved. The V and J ends lost 2 bases and 3 bases respectively, with 4 bases between them. CDR1 and CDR2 (germline): MDHEN, SYDVKM. This CDR3 is 12 amino acids long. Written as DNA, the CDR3 is TGTGCCAGCAGTTTACTTGACACTGAAGCTTTCTTT. It translates to CASSLLDTEAFF.

This chain links TRBV7-9 with TRBJ2-6; unclear D gene. Germline V CDR1 and CDR2: SEHNR, FQNEAQ (reference sequence). The germline V and J ends were trimmed by 7 bases and 3 bases, with 13 bases remaining between them. This CDR3 contains 15 residues. The CDR3 region is CASTLSKDGANVLTF. The CDR3 nucleotides read TGTGCCAGCACCCTTAGCAAGGATGGGGCCAACGTCCTGACTTTC.

This chain links TRBV5-1 with TRBJ2-2; D is unresolved. Germline CDR1 reads SGHRS; CDR2 reads YFSETQ. This CDR3 region has 14 residues. With 4 bases removed from V and 1 base from J, the gap between germline ends came to 8 bases. The CDR3 here is CASSPRMNTGELFF. As DNA, the CDR3 is TGCGCCAGCAGCCCTAGGATGAACACCGGGGAGCTGTTTTTT.

The chain recombines TRBV6-1 with TRBJ2-3, with unresolved D. Germline assignment: CDR1 MNHNS and CDR2 SASEGT. The CDR3 runs to 12 residues. V dropped 4 bases and J dropped 2 bases, with 4 bases sitting between them. The CDR3 region is CASSALTDTQYF. CDR3 DNA sequence: TGTGCCAGCAGTGCCCTCACAGATACGCAGTATTTT.

There are a few counts of this clone. The chain uses TRBV11-2 and TRBJ2-3, with TRBD1 matching over 7 bases. The V gene end was trimmed by 2 bases and the J gene end by 2 bases; junction bases not matched to a gene: 4. In germline, CDR1 is SGHAT, CDR2 FQNNGV. The CDR3 loop spans 15 amino acids. The CDR3 reads CASSLRQGFTDTQYF. In DNA, the CDR3 is TGTGCCAGCAGCTTACGACAGGGATTCACAGATACGCAGTATTTT.

In nucleotides, the CDR3 is TGTGCCAGCAGCGTACTGAGCGGGGGGACCACCGGGGAGCTGTTTTTT. Translated: CASSVLSGGTTGELFF. The V call is TRBV9, the J call TRBJ2-2, with 9 positions matching TRBD2. CDR3 size: 16 residues. V shed 1 base and J 4 bases; nucleotides not matched to a gene: 5. Germline V gene data show CDR1 as SGDLS and CDR2 as YYNGEE. Full variable domain (outside the CDR3, taken from reference TRBV9 and TRBJ2-2): DSGVTQTPKHLITATGQRVTLRCSPRSGDLSVYWYQQSLDQGLQFLIQYYNGEERAKGNILERFSAQQFPDLHSELNLSSLELGDSALYFCASSVLSGGTTGELFFGEGSRLTVL.

This chain uses TRBV7-9 with TRBJ1-6, with D maybe TRBD1 (5 bases). CDR3 length: 12 amino acids. Germline CDR1 SEHNR, CDR2 FQNEAQ (reference sequence). Trimming left V 5 bases short and J 7 bases short, with 6 bases between. CDR3 sequence (DNA): TGTGCCAGCAGCAGACAGAATTCACCCCTCCACTTT. Translation: CASSRQNSPLHF.

This clone was seen only a few times. This sequence joins TRBV10-3 and TRBJ1-1, with D possibly TRBD1 on 5 matching bases. The length of the CDR3 is 15 residues. Trimming stripped 3 bases from V and 0 bases from J, with 11 bases between. Germline CDR1 and CDR2: ENHRY and SYGVKD. CDR3 amino acids: CAISDGAQMNTEAFF. The CDR3 DNA reads as TGTGCCATCAGTGATGGGGCTCAGATGAACACTGAAGCTTTCTTT.

The V gene is TRBV2, the J gene TRBJ1-1; 7 bases match TRBD1. V lost 5 bases and J lost 8; bases outside the gene matches: 14. In germline, CDR1 is SNHLY, CDR2 FYNNEI. The CDR3 has 15 amino acids. CDR3 protein: CASSTTGWSRVEAFF. CDR3 in DNA: TGTGCCAGCAGTACGACAGGGTGGTCGAGGGTGGAAGCTTTCTTT. Drawing the rest from reference TRBV2 and TRBJ1-1, the complete variable domain is EPEVTQTPSHQVTQMGQEVILRCVPISNHLYFYWYRQILGQKVEFLVSFYNNEISEKSEIFDDQFSVERPDGSNFTLKIRSTKLEDSAMYFCASSTTGWSRVEAFFGQGTRLTVV.

This clone is medium-sized within its sample. This rearrangement joins TRBV30 to TRBJ1-4, with 10 positions matching TRBD1. This CDR3 region has 16 residues. The germline gives CDR1 GTSNPN, CDR2 SVGIG (reference sequence). J was trimmed by 7 bases and V by 4 bases; bases with no gene match: 12. CDR3: CAWTWTGGRAGEKLFF. The DNA for the CDR3 is TGTGCCTGGACATGGACAGGGGGACGCGCAGGTGAAAAACTGTTTTTT.

The rearrangement links TRBV6-5 to TRBJ1-1, with a tentative D call TRBD1 (6 bases). V lost 7 bases and J 10 bases, leaving 22 bases between the germline ends. This CDR3 region has 14 residues. Germline V lookup: CDR1 MNHEY, CDR2 SVGAGI. CDR3 amino acids: CASIKIRGIGTAFF. The DNA of the CDR3 is TGTGCCAGCATCAAAATCAGGGGAATAGGTACAGCTTTCTTT.

The table lists this clone with a count of one. The V and J genes are TRBV27 and TRBJ2-7, with D possibly TRBD1 on 6 matching bases. The CDR3 is 17 amino acids. V lost 3 bases and J 2 bases, leaving 20 bases between the germline ends. Looked up from germline, CDR1 is MNHEY and CDR2 is SMNVEV (reference sequence). DNA for the CDR3: TGTGCCAGCAGTTTGAGCCGGGACACCCTCCGCGCCTACGAGCAGTACTTC. It specifies CASSLSRDTLRAYEQYF.

The chain carries TRBV27 and TRBJ1-2; 8 positions agree with TRBD1. Germline trimming cut 2 bases from V and 8 bases from J; bases unmatched to any gene: 22. The CDR3 runs 19 residues. Germline CDR1 and CDR2: MNHEY and SMNVEV (reference sequence). The DNA for the CDR3 is TGTGCCAGCAGTTTAAACGCCCCCCTCCAGGGGGCCGCGGGAGGGGGCTACACCTTC. Its translation: CASSLNAPLQGAAGGGYTF.

The chain has TRBV30 and TRBJ2-7, with D perhaps TRBD1 (5 bases). The CDR3 runs to 13 residues. Germline V lookup: CDR1 GTSNPN, CDR2 SVGIG (reference sequence). V was cut by 0 bases and J by 7 bases, with 13 bases left in between. The chain's CDR3 is CAWSVGAGREQYF. CDR3 DNA: TGTGCCTGGAGTGTAGGGGCAGGAAGGGAGCAGTACTTC.

The chain couples TRBV10-3 to TRBJ1-4; 11 nucleotides agree with TRBD1. CDR1 ENHRY and CDR2 SYGVKD come from the germline V gene. The CDR3 has 15 residues. J gave up 2 bases and V 6 bases, and 2 bases lay outside the gene matches. The CDR3 DNA reads as TGTGCCATCAGGGACAGGGGGCAGACTAATGAAAAACTGTTTTTT. Protein product: CAIRDRGQTNEKLFF.

This clone was observed a few times. This chain connects TRBV6-1 to TRBJ2-7, with D possibly TRBD2 on 6 matching bases. The V and J ends lost 5 bases and 12 bases respectively, with 26 bases between them. CDR3 length equals 15 residues. Germline V gene sequence: CDR1 MNHNS, CDR2 SASEGT. CDR3 in DNA: TGTGCCAGCAGTCCCCTCCTGGACGAAAAAGGGACTTCGTACTTC. Amino acid sequence: CASSPLLDEKGTSYF.

The chain joins TRBV2 to TRBJ1-6, with TRBD1 matching 8 bases. CDR3 length equals 13 residues. With V trimmed by 5 bases and J by 10 bases, 4 bases remained unmatched. Germline CDR1 is SNHLY and CDR2 is FYNNEI. The CDR3 nucleotides read TGTGCCAGCAGTCAGGACAGGGACTCACCCCTCCACTTT. It specifies CASSQDRDSPLHF.

This chain links TRBV19 with TRBJ1-6; 9 bases align to TRBD1. Germline CDR1 LNHDA, CDR2 SQIVND (reference sequence). The V gene end was trimmed by 0 bases and the J gene end by 10 bases; junction bases not matched to a gene: 4. The CDR3 has 15 residues. CDR3 bases: TGTGCCAGTAGTATAGATACAGGGGGCGGATCACCCCTCCACTTT. This sequence encodes CASSIDTGGGSPLHF.

The chain has TRBV2 and TRBJ2-3; 8 bases line up with TRBD2. The CDR3 is made up of 16 amino acids. V shed 4 bases and J 6 bases; nucleotides not matched to a gene: 12. Germline V gives CDR1 SNHLY, CDR2 FYNNEI. The CDR3 sequence is CASSVNPGGPFDTQYF. The DNA of the CDR3 is TGTGCCAGCAGTGTGAACCCGGGGGGGCCGTTCGATACGCAGTATTTT.

Of note for this clone: Mismatch with germline at one junction end may stem from a read error. The V gene is TRBV4-1, the J gene TRBJ1-4; 9 bases agree with TRBD1. CDR3 length: 14 amino acids. Germline V CDR1 and CDR2: MGHRA, YSYEKL. CDR3 DNA: TGTGCCAGCAGCCAAGGGACAGGGCAGGAAAAACTGTTTTTT. This sequence encodes CASSQGTGQEKLFF.

This clone was found a few times. CDR3 in DNA: TGTGCCAGCAGTCCGGGACTCCACACCCTGGAGACCCAGTACTTC. Amino acid sequence: CASSPGLHTLETQYF. The chain recombines TRBV2 with TRBJ2-5; D is perhaps TRBD2 (6 bases). V was shortened by 5 bases and J by 5 bases, with 18 bases between the two germline ends. CDR3 size: 15 residues. The germline CDR1 and CDR2 sequences are SNHLY and FYNNEI.

The rearrangement uses TRBV7-9 and TRBJ1-1; a possible D gene is TRBD1 (5 bases). The germline gives CDR1 SEHNR, CDR2 FQNEAQ (reference sequence). V lost 5 bases and J 11 bases, leaving 15 bases between the germline ends. The length of the CDR3 is 12 residues. CDR3 sequence (DNA): TGTGCCAGCAGCGCCGCCGGGACTGTGGCTTTCTTT. Translation gives CASSAAGTVAFF.

The V call is TRBV28, the J call TRBJ2-7; TRBD1 matches at 9 bases. Germline V gene sequence: CDR1 MDHEN, CDR2 SYDVKM. The CDR3 has 11 amino acids. Germline trimming cut 7 bases from V and 13 bases from J; bases unmatched to any gene: 8. The CDR3 bases are TGTGCCAGCAAGCACCGGGACAGGGATTACTTC. The encoded protein is CASKHRDRDYF.

The CDR3 sequence: CASSLVNRGLNYGYTF. The CDR3 DNA is TGTGCCAGCAGCTTAGTAAACAGGGGGCTGAACTATGGCTACACCTTC. This chain joins TRBV7-9 and TRBJ1-2, with 9 bases that match TRBD1. The CDR3 length is 16 residues. Germline loops: CDR1 SEHNR, CDR2 FQNEAQ (reference sequence). V shed 1 base and J 2 bases; nucleotides not matched to a gene: 5.

V is TRBV5-1 and J is TRBJ1-6; 9 bases are a match to TRBD1. CDR3 length equals 17 residues. The germline V gene has CDR1 SGHRS and CDR2 YFSETQ. The junction had 7 bases not matched to a gene; V was cut back by 4 bases and J by 2 bases. CDR3 sequence: CASSQGQGRTYNSPLHF. The DNA for the CDR3 is TGCGCCAGCAGCCAAGGACAGGGGAGAACCTATAATTCACCCCTCCACTTT.

J is TRBJ1-2 and V is TRBV7-3; the D gene is possibly TRBD1 (5 bases). The CDR3 has 14 residues. Trimming took 5 bases from V and 6 from J, leaving 16 bases between them. CDR1 SGHTA and CDR2 FQGTGA come from the germline V gene. CDR3 region: CASSAGGFSNGYTF. DNA for the CDR3: TGTGCCAGCAGCGCCGGGGGGTTTAGCAATGGCTACACCTTC.

The genes are TRBV30 and TRBJ2-3, with TRBD2 matching over 16 bases. The V and J ends lost 4 bases and 8 bases, in that order; junction bases with no gene match: 6. Germline CDR1 GTSNPN, CDR2 SVGIG (reference sequence). The CDR3 runs to 15 residues. The CDR3 protein is CAWTKGTSGGGTQYF. In DNA form, the CDR3 reads TGTGCCTGGACCAAAGGGACTAGCGGGGGGGGTACGCAGTATTTT.

This clone has a handful of counts. The chain recombines TRBV30 with TRBJ1-2; TRBD1 matches at 7 bases. Germline V lookup: CDR1 GTSNPN, CDR2 SVGIG (reference sequence). This CDR3 has 13 amino acids. Trimming removed 2 bases from V and 8 bases from J; junction bases left unmatched: 8. CDR3 sequence: CAWSRRGLRGYTF. The CDR3 DNA reads as TGTGCCTGGAGTAGGAGGGGGCTTCGGGGCTACACCTTC.

The DNA for the CDR3 is TGTGCCAGTGGCTTCGGCACTCAACTAGGTTCACCCCTCCACTTT. This codes for CASGFGTQLGSPLHF. The chain links TRBV19 to TRBJ1-6; D gene ambiguous. Trimming removed 8 bases at V and 9 bases at J, with 20 bases between. The V gene's germline CDR1 is LNHDA and CDR2 SQIVND (reference sequence). CDR3 length: 15 residues.

The genes are TRBV19 and TRBJ1-1, with 9 bases matching TRBD1. The germline V gene encodes CDR1 LNHDA and CDR2 SQIVND (reference sequence). The V gene end was trimmed by 6 bases and the J gene end by 5 bases; junction bases not matched to a gene: 4. The CDR3 is made up of 13 amino acids. This CDR3 reads CASRSDRGTEAFF. The CDR3 DNA reads as TGTGCCAGTAGGAGCGACAGGGGGACTGAAGCTTTCTTT.